The clone carrying this T cell receptor beta chain was counted many times. Antigen: not known. Amplification of TCR beta CDR3 regions was performed using RNA transcripts as template. When the TCR CDR3 underwent first-round RT-PCR, the HTBI primer set was used. Each CDR3 protein gets one entry after TCRdb re-called the multiplex PCR reads with MiXCR. The top ten hold less than 9% of the sample, which has around 600,000 distinct CDR3 sequences, approximately 15% seen once. This record belongs to a study of T cells in Graves' hyperthyroidism and ophthalmopathy. For the study at large: Staff took peripheral blood when the initial diagnosis was made, before any treatment began. General study results and limits: Most expanded thyroid clonotypes above 0.001 recurred in blood. Ophthalmopathy, which appeared later, was predicted by the model a median around 6.9 months before onset.

This CDR3 spans 14 amino acids. The germline V gene has CDR1 KGHDR and CDR2 SFDVKD. The J segment lost 4 bases and the V segment lost 3 bases, leaving 4 bases of the junction unmatched. The TCR comes from a young woman with Graves' ophthalmopathy. The chain has TRBV24-1 and TRBJ1-2; 7 positions agree with TRBD1. Sequenced input: blood. The chain's CDR3 is CATSDLTGVYGYTF. As DNA, the CDR3 is TGTGCCACCAGTGATCTCACAGGGGTCTATGGCTACACCTTC.